These T cell receptor beta chains were read from a single sample in a study of cytomegalovirus exposure and HLA in healthy donors. Repertoires were generated with immunoSEQ multiplex PCR, while TCRdb's copy carries only in-frame clones and drops some. The table includes 200,000 to 250,000 clones, 82% detected once. Sequencing input: PBMCs. The receptors originated from a middle-aged woman in good health and CMV-seropositive. Each CDR3 is given with its conserved first and last residue. Each record gives: J gene, D gene, V gene, clone size, CDR3 DNA, CDR3 protein. D genes are given only for firm matches. Clone sizes are given selectively: once, few, many, or a class where the clone is expanded.

J: TRBJ2-1; D: TRBD1; V: TRBV5-8; size: .; DNA: TGTGCCAGCAGCTTGCTCGGACAGGTGGGCAATGAGCAGTTCTTC; CDR3: CASSLLGQVGNEQFF
J: TRBJ1-4; D: .; V: TRBV10-3; size: .; DNA: TGTGCCACCGGACTGGGTCGAGGTAATGAAAAACTGTTTTTT; CDR3: CATGLGRGNEKLFF
J: TRBJ2-5; D: TRBD1; V: TRBV5-1; size: .; DNA: TGCGCCAGGGGGGAGGGACAGGGAAACCAAGAGACCCAGTACTTC; CDR3: CARGEGQGNQETQYF
J: TRBJ1-3; D: .; V: TRBV27; size: once; DNA: TGTGCCAGCAGTTTGGGACTCTCTGGAAACACCATATATTTT; CDR3: CASSLGLSGNTIYF
J: TRBJ1-1; D: TRBD1; V: TRBV30; size: once; DNA: TGTGCCTGGAGCCTTTTCTTTTTCGGGACAGACACTGAAGCTTTCTTT; CDR3: CAWSLFFFGTDTEAFF
J: TRBJ1-2; D: .; V: TRBV6-5; size: once; DNA: TGTGCCAGCAGTTACTCAGGGGTCCCTTATGGCTACACCTTC; CDR3: CASSYSGVPYGYTF
J: TRBJ1-2; D: .; V: TRBV11-2; size: once; DNA: TGTGCCAGCAGCTTAGTTCTTAAGGGGGGCTACACCTTC; CDR3: CASSLVLKGGYTF
J: TRBJ1-5; D: .; V: TRBV30; size: .; DNA: TGTGCCTGGAGTGTAGGGGGGGGTGGAAATCAGCCCCAGCATTTT; CDR3: CAWSVGGGGNQPQHF
J: TRBJ1-4; D: TRBD1; V: TRBV5-1; size: few; DNA: TGCGCCAGCAGCCCGACAGGGGGCGCGGAAAAACTGTTTTTT; CDR3: CASSPTGGAEKLFF
J: TRBJ1-3; D: .; V: TRBV19; size: .; DNA: TGTGCCAGTACCTCAGGTGACTCTGGAAACACCATATATTTT; CDR3: CASTSGDSGNTIYF
J: TRBJ1-5; D: .; V: TRBV13; size: .; DNA: TGTGCCAGCAGCTTAGGCCGTCAGGTTCAGCCCCAGCATTTT; CDR3: CASSLGRQVQPQHF
J: TRBJ2-1; D: TRBD1; V: TRBV7-7; size: .; DNA: TGTGCTAGCAGCTTAGGGACAGGGAGTGAGCAGTTCTTC; CDR3: CASSLGTGSEQFF
J: TRBJ1-2; D: .; V: TRBV5-1; size: .; DNA: TGCGCCAGCAGCTTCCTCGGAGATGGCTACACCTTC; CDR3: CASSFLGDGYTF
J: TRBJ2-5; D: .; V: TRBV5-1; size: .; DNA: TGCGCCAGCAGCAGGTCAGGATATGGGGAGACCCAGTACTTC; CDR3: CASSRSGYGETQYF
J: TRBJ2-2; D: .; V: TRBV19; size: .; DNA: TGTGCCAGTAAGATGGTCGTAGGGGCCGGGGAGCTGTTTTTT; CDR3: CASKMVVGAGELFF
J: TRBJ2-7; D: .; V: TRBV5-4; size: .; DNA: TGTGCCAGCAGCTTGGAAACAACCGCCTACGAGCAGTACTTC; CDR3: CASSLETTAYEQYF
J: TRBJ2-7; D: TRBD1; V: TRBV6-6; size: .; DNA: TGTGCCAGCAGATTTACAGGGGGCTACGAGCAGTACTTC; CDR3: CASRFTGGYEQYF
J: TRBJ2-1; D: TRBD2; V: TRBV7-7; size: few; DNA: TGTGCTAGCAGCTTAAGGACTAGCACTTACAATGAGCAGTTCTTC; CDR3: CASSLRTSTYNEQFF
J: TRBJ2-1; D: .; V: TRBV27; size: .; DNA: TGTGCCAGCAGCCGGGGTACCAATGAGCAGTTCTTC; CDR3: CASSRGTNEQFF
J: TRBJ2-1; D: TRBD1; V: TRBV25-1; size: .; DNA: TGTGCCAGCAGTGAACCCGGGACAGCGCCCTGGGGTGAGCAGTTCTTC; CDR3: CASSEPGTAPWGEQFF
J: TRBJ1-3; D: .; V: TRBV11-2; size: .; DNA: TGTGCCAGCAGCTTAGGGCAGATCTCTGGAAACACCATATATTTT; CDR3: CASSLGQISGNTIYF
J: TRBJ1-1; D: .; V: TRBV19; size: .; DNA: TGTGCCAGTAGCAACAGGGTATTGGACACTGAAGCTTTCTTT; CDR3: CASSNRVLDTEAFF
J: TRBJ2-4; D: TRBD2; V: TRBV4-1; size: few; DNA: TGCGCCAGCAGCCCCCAATGGGGGGGAGGGCAAAACATTCAGTACTTC; CDR3: CASSPQWGGGQNIQYF
J: TRBJ1-1; D: .; V: TRBV19; size: .; DNA: TGTGCCAGTACCCCATTGGGAGGTCTGAACACTGAAGCTTTCTTT; CDR3: CASTPLGGLNTEAFF
J: TRBJ1-5; D: .; V: TRBV6-1; size: .; DNA: TGTGCCAGCAGTGCGGGGAATCAGCCCCAGCATTTT; CDR3: CASSAGNQPQHF
J: TRBJ2-2; D: .; V: TRBV19; size: .; DNA: TGTGCCAGTAGTCTTAACGCAGGAAACACCGGGGAGCTGTTTTTT; CDR3: CASSLNAGNTGELFF
J: TRBJ1-6; D: .; V: TRBV25-1; size: .; DNA: TGTGCCAGCAGTGAAGACAGGAATAATTCACCCCTCCACTTT; CDR3: CASSEDRNNSPLHF
J: TRBJ1-2; D: .; V: TRBV29-1; size: .; DNA: TGCAGCGTTGTCAGTGGGAGGAATGGCTACACCTTC; CDR3: CSVVSGRNGYTF
J: TRBJ1-1; D: .; V: TRBV6-1; size: .; DNA: TGTGCCAGCAGTGAGAGGGGGTCTGCGGCTGAAGCTTTCTTT; CDR3: CASSERGSAAEAFF
J: TRBJ2-7; D: TRBD1; V: TRBV10-3; size: .; DNA: TGTGCCATCAGTGAGGCGGACAGGGACGAGCAGTACTTC; CDR3: CAISEADRDEQYF
J: TRBJ2-3; D: TRBD2; V: TRBV7-8; size: .; DNA: TGTGCCAGCAGCTCATCGCGGGGACTAGGGAACACAGATACGCAGTATTTT; CDR3: CASSSSRGLGNTDTQYF
J: TRBJ1-2; D: .; V: TRBV30; size: few; DNA: TGTGCCTGGAGTGTTTCTTGGCAGGGGAAGAAACATGGCTACACCTTC; CDR3: CAWSVSWQGKKHGYTF
J: TRBJ2-3; D: TRBD2; V: TRBV27; size: .; DNA: TGTGCCAGCAGGGGACTAGGCACAGATACGCAGTATTTT; CDR3: CASRGLGTDTQYF